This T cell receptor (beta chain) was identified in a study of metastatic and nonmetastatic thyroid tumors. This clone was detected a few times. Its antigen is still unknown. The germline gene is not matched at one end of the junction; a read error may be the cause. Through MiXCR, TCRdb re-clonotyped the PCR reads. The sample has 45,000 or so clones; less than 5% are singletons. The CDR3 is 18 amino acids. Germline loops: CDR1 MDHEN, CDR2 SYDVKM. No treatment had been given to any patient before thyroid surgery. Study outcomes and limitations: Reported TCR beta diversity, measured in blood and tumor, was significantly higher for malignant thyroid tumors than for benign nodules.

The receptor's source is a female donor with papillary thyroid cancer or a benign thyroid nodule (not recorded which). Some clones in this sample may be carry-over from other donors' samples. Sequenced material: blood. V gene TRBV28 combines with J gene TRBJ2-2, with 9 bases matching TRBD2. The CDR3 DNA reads TGTGCCAGCATCCTAACACCGTTCGGACTAGCGAACACCGGGGAGCTTTTTTTT. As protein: CASILTPFGLANTGELFF.